These 15 T cell receptor beta chains share one sample of origin, sequenced in a study of PD-L1 blockade in urothelial cancer. TCRdb's table, derived via immunoSEQ multiplex PCR, lists solely in-frame clones and lacks some. The table includes about 95,000 clones, 90% detected once. Time point defined: pretreatment peripheral blood. The sequences come from PBMCs, collected around atezolizumab (anti-PD-L1) treatment. These receptors all come from a man aged 55 to 70 with urothelial cancer.

This clone was seen once. The chain couples TRBV5-4 to TRBJ2-3, with 9 bases aligning to TRBD2. This CDR3 has 16 residues. Trimming took 0 bases from V and 6 from J; bases not matched to a gene: 8. Germline lookup yields CDR1 SGHNT and CDR2 YYREEE (reference sequence). The CDR3 here is CASSLAAGGLRDTQYF. Written as DNA, the CDR3 is TGTGCCAGCAGCTTGGCCGCGGGGGGGCTTCGGGATACGCAGTATTTT.

The chain has TRBV7-9 and TRBJ2-3; TRBD2 matches at 10 bases. CDR3 size: 18 residues. Germline assignment: CDR1 SEHNR and CDR2 FQNEAQ (reference sequence). CDR3 sequence: CATNGPSGLAGATDTQYF. The CDR3 nucleotides read TGTGCTACGAATGGGCCGTCGGGGCTAGCGGGAGCCACAGATACGCAGTATTTT.

The chain employs TRBV6-5 and TRBJ1-2, with 9 bases lining up with TRBD1. Germline-derived CDR1 and CDR2 are MNHEY and SVGAGI. With 0 bases clipped from V and 4 bases from J, the junction kept 3 bases outside the gene matches. There are 15 residues in the CDR3. CDR3 bases: TGTGCCAGCAGTTACTCCTCGACAGGGGGCTATGGCTACACCTTC. Encoded protein: CASSYSSTGGYGYTF.

The V and J genes are TRBV29-1 and TRBJ1-1, with a tentative D call TRBD1 (5 bases). Trimming took 0 bases from V and 3 from J, leaving 11 bases between them. Germline V gene data show CDR1 as SQVTM and CDR2 as ANQGSEA. The CDR3 extends over 14 amino acids. The CDR3 protein is CSVEDPSRDTEAFF. The CDR3 bases are TGCAGCGTTGAAGATCCAAGCAGGGACACTGAAGCTTTCTTT.

In this sample, this clone turned up a few times. The chain recombines TRBV10-2 with TRBJ1-4, with TRBD1 matching over 10 bases. V shed 7 bases and J 8 bases; nucleotides not matched to a gene: 7. This CDR3 has 14 residues. Germline V gene data show CDR1 as WSHSY and CDR2 as SAAADI. This chain's CDR3 is CASTKTGGGEKLFF. The CDR3 bases are TGCGCCAGCACGAAGACAGGGGGCGGCGAAAAACTGTTTTTT.

The chain combines TRBV7-2 with TRBJ2-1; maybe TRBD2 (6 bases). Looked up from germline, CDR1 is SGHTA and CDR2 is FQGNSA. Trimming left V 3 bases short and J 9 bases short, with 12 bases between. CDR3 length: 13 amino acids. CDR3: CASSFSWRGEQFF. The DNA of the CDR3 is TGTGCCAGCAGCTTTTCCTGGAGGGGTGAGCAGTTCTTC.

Only one count was recorded for this clone. The chain recombines TRBV7-9 with TRBJ2-1; maybe TRBD1 (6 bases). With 2 bases removed from V and 5 bases from J, the gap between germline ends came to 10 bases. Per the germline V gene, CDR1 is SEHNR and CDR2 is FQNEAQ (reference sequence). The CDR3 spans 14 residues. The DNA for the CDR3 is TGTGCCAGCAGCTTACAGGGGCCCCACAATGAGCAGTTCTTC. Translation gives CASSLQGPHNEQFF.

This clone was detected a few times. This rearrangement joins TRBV7-3 to TRBJ2-5; D is possibly TRBD1 (5 bases). The CDR3 extends over 13 amino acids. The ends were cut back, 3 bases at V and 3 bases at J, with 8 bases in the middle. Germline CDR1 and CDR2: SGHTA and FQGTGA. CDR3 in amino acids: CASSFGREETQYF. CDR3 DNA: TGTGCCAGCAGCTTTGGCAGGGAAGAGACCCAGTACTTC.

V gene TRBV4-3 combines with J gene TRBJ1-5; D uncertain. The germline gives CDR1 LGHNA, CDR2 YSLEER. V lost 0 bases and J 7 bases, leaving 10 bases between the germline ends. The CDR3 extends over 14 amino acids. This CDR3 reads CASSQDMRHQPQHF. The CDR3 bases are TGCGCCAGCAGCCAAGATATGAGGCACCAGCCCCAGCATTTT.

V and J are TRBV6-6 and TRBJ2-5, with 9 bases matching TRBD1. The DNA end favors TRBJ2-7, so the J call may be wrong. The germline CDR1 and CDR2 sequences are MNHNY and SVGAGI (reference sequence). CDR3 length: 16 amino acids. CDR3 residues: CASRTIQGAPSYEQYF. The CDR3 region has the DNA TGTGCCAGCAGAACGATACAGGGGGCCCCGTCCTACGAGCAGTACTTC.

The chain's CDR3 is CASRQGEGTDTQYF. Written as DNA, the CDR3 is TGTGCCAGCAGGCAGGGGGAGGGCACAGATACGCAGTATTTT. The J gene is TRBJ2-3, the V gene TRBV2, with TRBD1 as a possible D gene (7 bases). The CDR3 totals 14 residues. V gave up 6 bases and J gave up 1 base, with 11 bases separating them. Per the germline V gene, CDR1 is SNHLY and CDR2 is FYNNEI.

This clone was detected once. V and J are TRBV11-2 and TRBJ2-5, with D hard to call. This CDR3 spans 12 amino acids. Looked up from germline, CDR1 is SGHAT and CDR2 is FQNNGV. Trimming took off 1 base at V and 5 bases at J, with 5 bases between the two ends. The CDR3 region is CASSLVRETQYF. The CDR3 DNA sequence: TGTGCCAGCAGCTTAGTTCGGGAGACCCAGTACTTC.

The rearrangement links TRBV27 to TRBJ1-5, with TRBD1 matching over 8 bases. CDR1 and CDR2 (germline): MNHEY, SMNVEV (reference sequence). This CDR3 contains 17 residues. V lost 3 bases to trimming and J lost 1 base; unmatched junction nucleotides: 8. The CDR3 nucleotides read TGTGCCAGCAGTTTTCGGAGTACAGGGGGAAGCAATCAGCCCCAGCATTTT. It translates to CASSFRSTGGSNQPQHF.

This chain's CDR3 is CASRLTGNQPQHF. The DNA of the CDR3 is TGTGCCAGCAGGCTAACAGGGAACCAGCCCCAGCATTTT. J is TRBJ1-5 and V is TRBV28, with a weak D call TRBD1 (6 bases). The CDR3 loop spans 13 amino acids. The germline V gene encodes CDR1 MDHEN and CDR2 SYDVKM. Trimming removed 6 bases from V and 7 bases from J, with 13 bases in between.

The rearrangement joins TRBV7-8 to TRBJ1-6; 9 bases map to TRBD1. CDR3 length: 14 residues. V shed 1 base, J shed 11 bases, and the junction held 3 bases outside the gene matches. Germline CDR1 reads SGHVS; CDR2 reads FQNEAQ. CDR3: CASSLGDRGAPLHF. CDR3 DNA sequence: TGTGCCAGCAGCTTAGGAGACAGGGGGGCACCCCTCCACTTT.